This T cell receptor beta chain was identified in a study of patients and donors after allogeneic stem cell transplantation. TCRdb itself ran the RT-PCR reads through MiXCR, one entry per CDR3 protein. Of some 10,000 distinct CDR3 sequences in the sample, 3% to 4.5% were seen once. This clonotype occurred many times. V dropped 5 bases and J dropped 2 bases, with 8 bases sitting between them. CDR3 length: 13 amino acids. Germline V gene data show CDR1 as MDHEN and CDR2 as SYDVKM. Sequenced sample: blood, either unsorted or a sorted T cell fraction (not recorded which). The chain combines TRBV28 with TRBJ2-3; D is unclear. This TCR was recovered from a human donor who was either an allogeneic HSCT recipient or a stem cell or donor lymphocyte infusion donor (not recorded which). It is not recorded whose cells these are; they may come from a transplant donor. The CDR3 region is CASSEPPTDTQYF. The DNA of the CDR3 is TGTGCCAGCAGTGAGCCCCCCACAGATACGCAGTATTTT. The full variable domain, with the rest looked up from reference TRBV28 and TRBJ2-3, is DVKVTQSSRYLVKRTGEKVFLECVQDMDHENMFWYRQDPGLGLRLIYFSYDVKMKEKGDIPEGYSVSREKKERFSLILESASTNQTSMYLCASSEPPTDTQYFGPGTRLTVL.